This T cell receptor (beta chain) derives from a study of shared clonotypes between healthy human individuals. The study's findings and limits: Only blood was sampled, and tissue TCR repertoires likely differ from blood ones.

Data came from immunoSEQ multiplex PCR; TCRdb stores just in-frame clones and leaves some out. The sample lists hundreds of thousands of clones, around 87% occurring once. V dropped 0 bases and J dropped 4 bases, with 11 bases sitting between them. This CDR3 contains 14 residues. In germline, CDR1 is SGDLS, CDR2 YYNGEE. On this clone itself: The target antigen is unknown.

The sequence derives from a man younger than 35 in good health. The J gene is TRBJ2-7, the V gene TRBV9; D tentatively fits TRBD1 or TRBD2 (5 bases each). Sequencing input: memory CD8+ T cells sorted from blood. Subset noted: CD45RO+ cells pooled with CCR7-negative TemRA cells. Here the CDR3 reads CASSVVPGSYEQYF. In nucleotides, the CDR3 is TGTGCCAGCAGCGTAGTCCCAGGGAGTTACGAGCAGTACTTC.